Sequencing of this T cell receptor (beta chain) was carried out in a study of Graves' ophthalmopathy and Graves' hyperthyroidism. General study findings and limits: Thyroid clonotypes that were expanded above 0.001 frequency mostly also appeared in blood. Ophthalmopathy versus stable hyperthyroidism: 13-signature model gave less than 90% sensitivity, 65% to 82% specificity.

Ophthalmopathy was moderately-to-severely active, CAS at least 3, NOSPECS at least 4, lasting under 3 months. Of note for this clonotype: Its antigen is undetermined. It may be a read error: a sequence one base away is much more abundant.

The CDR3 totals 18 residues. The junction had 15 bases not matched to a gene; V was cut back by 6 bases and J by 4 bases. The study amplified TCR beta CDR3 regions using RNA transcripts. HTBI primers served in a first-round RT-PCR, which a second-round multiplex PCR followed. One entry per CDR3 protein results from TCRdb running MiXCR on the multiplex PCR reads. The table shows about 57,000 distinct CDR3 sequences, with 45% to 55% occurring only once. This TCR was sampled from an adult woman with Graves' ophthalmopathy. Sequenced: peripheral blood. V is TRBV12-3 or TRBV12-4 and J is TRBJ1-3; 10 bases align to TRBD1. The CDR3 bases are TGTGCCAGCAGCCCCCTCCCCTCGACAGGGGGCCTCGGAAACACCATATATTTT. Protein product: CASSPLPSTGGLGNTIYF.